The 11 T cell receptor beta chains listed next were all sequenced from one sample in a study of CD8+CD57+ T cells in acquired aplastic anemia. Patients included in sequencing had previously demonstrated CD8+CD57+ cell expansion by flow cytometry. Genomic DNA constituted the template upon which TCR beta VDJ and CDR3 profiling was performed. TCRdb reprocessed the reads with MiXCR, giving one entry per CDR3 protein. Of approximately 250,000 distinct CDR3 sequences listed, 82% are singletons. Sequenced: sorted CD4+, CD8+, or CD8+CD57+ T cells (not recorded which) from PBMCs. These receptors all stem from a human donor with aplastic anemia.

The chain joins TRBV12-3 or TRBV12-4 to TRBJ1-5, with D possibly being TRBD1 (5 bases). The V end was cut by 5 bases, the J end by 3 bases, with 14 bases between. The CDR3 runs to 15 residues. Here the CDR3 reads CASSTGDLNNQPQHF. The CDR3 bases are TGTGCCAGCAGTACGGGGGACCTTAACAATCAGCCCCAGCATTTT.

The chain has TRBV12-5 and TRBJ2-3; D is possibly TRBD1 (6 bases). This CDR3 region has 14 residues. The V gene lost 8 bases and the J gene lost 4 bases, with 16 bases spanning the gap. The germline V gene has CDR1 LGHNT and CDR2 FRNRAP. The CDR3 nucleotides read TGTGCTAGTTCCCTGGACAGCGGCCCAGATACGCAGTATTTT. It translates to CASSLDSGPDTQYF.

Concerning this clonotype: The junction differs from germline at one of its ends, possibly a read error. V usage is TRBV9 and J usage is TRBJ2-7, with D perhaps assigned TRBD1 or TRBD2 (5 bases each). The CDR3 consists of 14 residues. Germline CDR1 reads SGDLS; CDR2 reads YYNGEE. The CDR3 DNA reads as TGTGCCACCAGCGGCCGGGGCCTAGCTTACGAGACGAACTTC. Amino acids: CATSGRGLAYETNF.

The chain has TRBV5-4 and TRBJ1-5, with D hard to call. The germline V gene encodes CDR1 SGHNT and CDR2 YYREEE (reference sequence). V was shortened by 4 bases and J by 7 bases, with 18 bases between the two germline ends. The CDR3 covers 15 residues. The CDR3 sequence: CASSVTRVSSQPQHF. The CDR3 DNA sequence: TGTGCCAGCAGCGTTACTAGGGTTTCGTCGCAGCCCCAGCATTTT.

This clonotype was counted a single time. Mismatch with germline at one junction end may stem from a read error. The rearrangement uses TRBV9 and TRBJ1-1; D gene ambiguous. This CDR3 is 15 amino acids long. Per germline, CDR1 SGDLS and CDR2 YYNGEE. CDR3 sequence reads: CATSFRTGRNTEAFF. The CDR3 nucleotides read TGTGCCACCAGCTTCCGCACGGGCAGGAACACTGAAGCTTTCTTT.

The V and J genes are TRBV7-9 and TRBJ2-5, with D perhaps being TRBD1 or TRBD2 (5 bases each). Germline V lookup: CDR1 SEHNR, CDR2 FQNEAQ (reference sequence). The CDR3 consists of 15 residues. V was pared by 0 bases and J by 14 bases, with 22 bases between. The CDR3 loop is CASSLADGTDTQHYF. The CDR3 nucleotides read TGTGCCAGCAGCTTAGCGGACGGGACCGATACGCAGCATTACTTC.

The chain has TRBV5-4 and TRBJ2-3, with no clear D. V dropped 5 bases and J dropped 2 bases, with 24 bases sitting between them. CDR1 SGHNT and CDR2 YYREEE come from the germline V gene (reference sequence). The CDR3 extends over 18 amino acids. CDR3 bases: TGTGCCAGCAGTGATATATATTTGACGGGTTCCCCCACAGATACGCAGTATTTT. It is translated as CASSDIYLTGSPTDTQYF.

The rearrangement joins TRBV7-9 to TRBJ2-6; the match to TRBD1 covers 8 bases. The trim removed 6 bases at V and 15 bases at J, leaving 19 bases unmatched. The germline V gene has CDR1 SEHNR and CDR2 FQNEAQ (reference sequence). There are 16 residues in the CDR3. CDR3 nucleotides: TGTGCCAGCAGTTCGGACAGGGCACCTTCGCCCCTCCACCTGACTTTC. Translated, it gives CASSSDRAPSPLHLTF.

Comments on this clonotype: The DNA is left out, because the CDR3 cannot be placed on it with certainty; the CDR3 is given as TCRdb lists it. This CDR3 reads CASSFGRGTAGGLTF. The chain links TRBV12-3 or TRBV12-4 to TRBJ1-2. Termini included, the CDR3 measures 15 amino acids.

This clonotype came up a few times. The chain couples TRBV2 to TRBJ1-6; a weak D match, TRBD1 (6 bases). In germline, CDR1 is SNHLY, CDR2 FYNNEI. V shed 6 bases and J shed 14 bases, with 17 bases lying between them. CDR3 length: 13 amino acids. CDR3 amino acids: CASRSSDRQTLHF. Written as DNA, the CDR3 is TGTGCCAGCAGGAGTTCTGACAGGCAAACCCTCCACTTT.

This chain joins TRBV9 and TRBJ2-3, with D hard to call. The germline gives CDR1 SGDLS, CDR2 YYNGEE. This CDR3 is 14 amino acids long. V shed 4 bases and J shed 9 bases, with 18 bases lying between them. As DNA, the CDR3 is TGTGCCAGCAGCTTAGGTTCAGATACGCAGACGCAGTATTTT. It specifies CASSLGSDTQTQYF.